The 17 T cell receptor beta chains presented below share a single source sample, sequenced in a study of monozygotic twins with inflammatory bowel disease. TCRdb processed the 5' RACE reads again and assigns one entry to each CDR3 protein, with no DNA. Its table lists over 200,000 distinct CDR3 sequences. The sequenced material came from blood. Receptors were obtained from a human donor with ulcerative colitis or Crohn's disease, or a healthy co-twin of an affected twin (not recorded which).

This sequence joins TRBV20-1 and TRBJ2-3; no DNA is available, so the TRBD1 call from TCRdb remains unchecked. Germline assignment: CDR1 DFQATT and CDR2 SNEGSKA (reference sequence). This CDR3 has 15 amino acids. CDR3 sequence: CSASAPSRSTDTQYF.

V usage is TRBV27 and J usage is TRBJ2-7; no DNA is available, so the TRBD2 call from TCRdb remains unchecked. This CDR3 has 15 amino acids. Per germline, CDR1 MNHEY and CDR2 SMNVEV (reference sequence). The CDR3: CASSLRGDWSYEQYF.

The chain couples TRBV5-1 to TRBJ1-4. Germline values: CDR1 SGHRS, CDR2 YFSETQ. This CDR3 comprises 16 residues. This chain's CDR3 is CASSLEGSSSNEKLFF.

This chain uses TRBV29-1 with TRBJ1-2; TCRdb's D gene call, TRBD1, goes unchecked for lack of DNA. The CDR3 length is 13 residues. From germline, CDR1 is SQVTM and CDR2 ANQGSEA. The CDR3 loop is CSALGTGGDGYTF.

The gene calls are TRBV29-1 and TRBJ1-1; the TCRdb call, TRBD1, lacks DNA for checking. CDR1 SQVTM and CDR2 ANQGSEA come from the germline V gene. This CDR3 spans 13 amino acids. This chain's CDR3 is CSVERGTGTEAFF. Using reference TRBV29-1 and TRBJ1-1 for the parts outside the CDR3, the full variable domain is SAVISQKPSRDICQRGTSLTIQCQVDSQVTMMFWYRQQPGQSLTLIATANQGSEATYESGFVIDKFPISRPNLTFSTLTVSNMSPEDSSIYLCSVERGTGTEAFFGQGTRLTVV.

J is TRBJ1-2 and V is TRBV6-4; the D call of TRBD1 rests on TCRdb alone, since no DNA is present to check it. The CDR3 totals 16 residues. The germline gives CDR1 MRHNA, CDR2 SNTAGT. Here the CDR3 reads CASSDSTVRGFEGYTF.

The V call is TRBV7-2, the J call TRBJ2-1. The germline V gene has CDR1 SGHTA and CDR2 FQGNSA. The CDR3 is 13 amino acids. CDR3 sequence: CASSFGAYNEQFF.

The V and J genes are TRBV7-9 and TRBJ2-7; no DNA is available, so the TRBD1 call from TCRdb remains unchecked. The CDR3 length is 15 residues. The V gene's germline CDR1 is SEHNR and CDR2 FQNEAQ (reference sequence). CDR3 residues: CASSLLGQDTYEQYF.

This rearrangement joins TRBV20-1 to TRBJ2-3; TCRdb selects TRBD2, and the lack of DNA leaves this call unchecked. The germline gives CDR1 DFQATT, CDR2 SNEGSKA (reference sequence). This CDR3 comprises 17 residues. This CDR3 is CSASVAGGPRSTDTQYF.

The chain combines TRBV19 with TRBJ1-5; TCRdb reports TRBD1, a call that lacks DNA to check it against. Per germline, CDR1 LNHDA and CDR2 SQIVND (reference sequence). This CDR3 has 16 residues. The CDR3 here is CASSIARTGGNQPQHF.

The chain links TRBV6-5 to TRBJ2-7; the TCRdb D gene call, TRBD1, has no DNA to confirm it. The CDR3 is made up of 15 amino acids. The V gene's germline CDR1 is MNHEY and CDR2 SVGAGI. The CDR3 region is CASSYSGTARYEQYF.

The J gene is TRBJ1-1, the V gene TRBV7-2; there is no DNA to check the TCRdb D call of TRBD1. This CDR3 spans 15 amino acids. CDR1 and CDR2 (germline): SGHTA, FQGNSA. The CDR3 sequence is CASSFSGGTNTEAFF.

V gene TRBV29-1 combines with J gene TRBJ2-1; checking the TCRdb D call of TRBD1 is not possible without DNA. CDR1 and CDR2 (germline): SQVTM, ANQGSEA. The length of the CDR3 is 17 residues. The CDR3 loop is CSVEGVGGGSSYNEQFF.

CDR3: CASSRTSGRTEQYF. The chain carries TRBV27 and TRBJ2-7; TCRdb proposes TRBD2, but this gene call is untestable without DNA. This CDR3 spans 14 amino acids. The V gene's germline CDR1 is MNHEY and CDR2 SMNVEV (reference sequence).

This chain uses TRBV6-5 with TRBJ1-1. CDR3 length: 14 residues. Per the germline V gene, CDR1 is MNHEY and CDR2 is SVGAGI. The CDR3 here is CASSYSPWNTEAFF.

This chain uses TRBV15 with TRBJ2-1; no DNA is available, so the TRBD1 call from TCRdb remains unchecked. The CDR3 sequence is 14 residues long. CDR1 is LNHNV and CDR2 is YYDKDF in the germline V gene (reference sequence). CDR3: CATSSRDIQNEQFF.

CDR3 amino acids: CSLRKGPDANGYTF. This chain connects TRBV29-1 to TRBJ1-2. CDR1 is SQVTM and CDR2 is ANQGSEA in the germline V gene. The CDR3 totals 14 residues.